Shown below are 26 T cell receptor beta chains from a single sample sequenced in a study of T cells in Graves' hyperthyroidism and ophthalmopathy. RNA transcripts provided the source from which TCR beta CDR3 regions were amplified. The HTBI primer set served for first-round RT-PCR of the TCR CDR3. Using its own MiXCR run on the multiplex PCR reads, TCRdb lists one record per CDR3 protein. Among roughly 500,000 distinct CDR3 sequences listed, roughly 13% were seen once. Sequenced material: blood. The origin of the receptors is a woman aged 30 to 39 with Graves' hyperthyroidism that later progressed to Graves' ophthalmopathy.

The chain recombines TRBV4-1 with TRBJ2-1; 12 bases fit TRBD2. The V and J ends lost 0 bases and 4 bases, in that order; junction bases with no gene match: 4. Germline V CDR1 and CDR2: MGHRA, YSYEKL. This CDR3 has 17 amino acids. CDR3 bases: TGCGCCAGCAGCCAAGAACCGGGGACTAGCGGGTACAATGAGCAGTTCTTC. Translation gives CASSQEPGTSGYNEQFF.

This clonotype was seen many times. This chain connects TRBV29-1 to TRBJ2-7; the D is unclear. Looked up from germline, CDR1 is SQVTM and CDR2 is ANQGSEA. The V gene lost 3 bases and the J gene lost 7 bases, with 10 bases spanning the gap. This CDR3 is 11 amino acids long. CDR3 in DNA: TGCAGCGTTGAGTTAGCCTTTGAGCAGTACTTC. Encoded protein: CSVELAFEQYF.

There are many counts of this clonotype. This sequence joins TRBV5-6 and TRBJ2-1; no clear D. The CDR3 is 12 residues long. V dropped 6 bases and J dropped 5 bases, with 9 bases sitting between them. Germline loops: CDR1 SGHDT, CDR2 YYEEEE. As DNA, the CDR3 is TGTGCCAGCACCATCCGGGACAATGAGCAGTTCTTC. Its translation: CASTIRDNEQFF.

The rearrangement uses TRBV19 and TRBJ2-1; TRBD2 aligns across 11 bases. Looked up from germline, CDR1 is LNHDA and CDR2 is SQIVND (reference sequence). This CDR3 comprises 19 residues. V trimming: 2 bases; J trimming: 2 bases; junction bases outside the gene matches: 11. The CDR3 DNA follows: TGTGCCAGTAGTATAAGGCGAGATCTAGCGGGAGGTCCCTACAATGAGCAGTTCTTC. Its translation: CASSIRRDLAGGPYNEQFF.

In this sample, this clonotype turned up many times. This rearrangement joins TRBV27 to TRBJ2-7; 8 nucleotides line up with TRBD1. The CDR3 has 14 residues. In germline, CDR1 is MNHEY, CDR2 SMNVEV (reference sequence). V lost 5 bases, J lost 4 bases, and 7 bases stayed unmatched. The CDR3 region has the DNA TGTGCCAGCAGTCCAGACAGGGGAACTTACGAGCAGTACTTC. Encoded protein: CASSPDRGTYEQYF.

This chain joins TRBV5-1 and TRBJ2-2, with 13 bases matching TRBD2. The CDR3 spans 15 residues. Trimming removed 5 bases from V and 5 bases from J; junction bases left unmatched: 3. Germline V gene data show CDR1 as SGHRS and CDR2 as YFSETQ. CDR3 bases: TGCGCCAGCAGGGGACTAGCGGGAAAAACCGGGGAGCTGTTTTTT. Amino acids: CASRGLAGKTGELFF. Full variable domain (remainder filled in from reference TRBV5-1 and TRBJ2-2): KAGVTQTPRYLIKTRGQQVTLSCSPISGHRSVSWYQQTPGQGLQFLFEYFSETQRNKGNFPGRFSGRQFSNSRSEMNVSTLELGDSALYLCASRGLAGKTGELFFGEGSRLTVL.

Many counts were recorded for this clonotype. In nucleotides, the CDR3 is TGTGCCAGCAGCCCGAGGCAGTTGTACAACACTGAAGCTTTCTTT. Protein: CASSPRQLYNTEAFF. This sequence joins TRBV3-1 and TRBJ1-1, with unresolved D. Trimming cost V 4 bases and J 2 bases, with 14 bases left between them. Germline V gives CDR1 LGHDT, CDR2 YNNKEL (reference sequence). The CDR3 has 15 amino acids.

This clonotype has just a few counts. This sequence joins TRBV28 and TRBJ1-5; D might be TRBD1 (5 bases). This CDR3 contains 13 residues. Trimming took 8 bases from V and 8 from J, leaving 16 bases between them. CDR1 is MDHEN, CDR2 SYDVKM, per germline. The CDR3 DNA sequence: TGTGCCAGCTGTGGGACCGCAAGAGAGCCCCAGCATTTT. Protein product: CASCGTAREPQHF.

CDR3 in DNA: TGCAGTGCTAGAGTGTTGGCTAGCGGGAGGGCCCCCAAGGAGCAGTTCTTC. Protein sequence: CSARVLASGRAPKEQFF. The chain has TRBV20-1 and TRBJ2-1, with 12 bases aligning to TRBD2. Unmatched junction bases numbered 14, after V lost 1 base and J lost 10 bases. CDR1 and CDR2 (germline): DFQATT, SNEGSKA (reference sequence). CDR3 size: 17 residues.

The chain recombines TRBV4-2 with TRBJ2-2; D remains ambiguous. Germline V CDR1 and CDR2: LGHNA, YNFKEQ. The CDR3 has 14 amino acids. V lost 6 bases, J lost 5 bases, and 13 bases lay in between. CDR3 coding DNA: TGTGCCAGCAGACGTCCGAATACTACCGGGGAGCTGTTTTTT. This translates into CASRRPNTTGELFF.

This clonotype was detected many times. The chain combines TRBV2 with TRBJ2-2; no clear D gene. V was trimmed by 6 bases and J by 4 bases, leaving 12 bases between them. The CDR3 consists of 14 residues. Germline V gives CDR1 SNHLY, CDR2 FYNNEI. CDR3 amino acids: CASRTDLLTGELFF. CDR3 DNA sequence: TGTGCCAGCAGAACTGATCTTCTCACCGGGGAGCTGTTTTTT.

This clonotype was detected ten times or more. The chain combines TRBV4-2 with TRBJ1-6, with a possible D match to TRBD1 (5 bases). This CDR3 spans 16 amino acids. Trimming cost V 0 bases and J 14 bases, with 20 bases left between them. Germline CDR1 and CDR2: LGHNA and YNFKEQ. The CDR3 region has the DNA TGTGCCAGCAGCCAAGAAGGCATGGGGCCGACGATATCCCTCCACTTT. Residues: CASSQEGMGPTISLHF.

As regards this clonotype: This may be a read error: a much more frequent sequence differs by one nucleotide. The rearrangement joins TRBV6-1 to TRBJ2-1, with 7 bases that match TRBD2. Per the germline V gene, CDR1 is MNHNS and CDR2 is SASEGT. V lost 10 bases, J lost 6 bases, and 9 bases stayed unmatched. The CDR3 extends over 13 amino acids. The CDR3 DNA is TGTGCCACCCGGGAGGACTCCGTCAATGAGCAGTTCTTC. Translating gives CATREDSVNEQFF.

This clonotype was counted at least ten times. This chain links TRBV29-1 with TRBJ1-1, with 8 bases that match TRBD1. Germline assignment: CDR1 SQVTM and CDR2 ANQGSEA. The CDR3 totals 13 residues. V shed 8 bases and J 0 bases; nucleotides not matched to a gene: 5. The CDR3 loop is CSSGQGLNTEAFF. CDR3 nucleotides: TGCAGCTCAGGACAGGGCTTGAACACTGAAGCTTTCTTT. Based on the CDR3 plus reference TRBV29-1 and TRBJ1-1, the full variable domain is SAVISQKPSRDICQRGTSLTIQCQVDSQVTMMFWYRQQPGQSLTLIATANQGSEATYESGFVIDKFPISRPNLTFSTLTVSNMSPEDSSIYLCSSGQGLNTEAFFGQGTRLTVV.

This clonotype has only one observation. It may be a read error: a sequence one base away is much more abundant. The chain combines TRBV28 with TRBJ2-3; D unclear. Trimming removed 6 bases from V and 9 bases from J, with 16 bases in between. CDR3 length: 13 amino acids. Germline values: CDR1 MDHEN, CDR2 SYDVKM. The CDR3 nucleotides are TGTGCCAGCAGCCCCAGTATATCCGAGACGCAGTATTTT. This encodes CASSPSISETQYF.

This clonotype was picked up many times. The rearrangement uses TRBV28 and TRBJ1-1; D may be TRBD1 (5 bases). The V end lost 8 bases, the J end lost 4 bases, and 17 bases lay between the germline ends. Germline assignment: CDR1 MDHEN and CDR2 SYDVKM. The CDR3 extends over 14 amino acids. CDR3 sequence reads: CASEGRPGGTEAFF. The CDR3 nucleotides read TGTGCCAGCGAGGGTCGCCCGGGGGGCACTGAAGCTTTCTTT.

This clonotype has at least ten counts. CDR3 coding DNA: TGTGCCAGCAGCCCCCGGGACTACAATGAGCAGTTCTTC. Protein product: CASSPRDYNEQFF. V usage is TRBV5-8 and J usage is TRBJ2-1; D is perhaps TRBD2 (5 bases). V shed 4 bases and J shed 3 bases, with 8 bases lying between them. The CDR3 contains 13 residues. The V gene's germline CDR1 is SGHTS and CDR2 YDEGEE.

This clonotype has at least ten counts. The chain recombines TRBV28 with TRBJ2-1; TRBD2 agrees at 9 bases. The CDR3 totals 15 residues. From germline, CDR1 is MDHEN and CDR2 SYDVKM. Unmatched junction bases numbered 16, after V lost 11 bases and J lost 8 bases. CDR3 DNA: TGTGCCGCACTTGATGGACCAGCGGGAGGCTATGAGCAGTTCTTC. Protein sequence: CAALDGPAGGYEQFF.

This clonotype was seen many times. The chain joins TRBV28 to TRBJ1-2; TRBD1 aligns across 11 bases. V lost 2 bases to trimming and J lost 8 bases; unmatched junction nucleotides: 7. This CDR3 has 15 amino acids. CDR1 is MDHEN, CDR2 SYDVKM, per germline. DNA for the CDR3: TGTGCCAGCAGTTTAGGGGGACAGGGGGTTAAAGGCTACACCTTC. It yields the protein CASSLGGQGVKGYTF.

This clonotype occurred many times. This chain joins TRBV12-3 or TRBV12-4 and TRBJ1-2; D gene uncertain. The CDR3 is 14 residues long. V lost 1 base and J lost 7, with 13 bases in between. The CDR3 reads CASSLGADGPGYTF. The CDR3 DNA reads TGTGCCAGCAGTTTAGGGGCGGACGGACCTGGCTACACCTTC.

This clonotype appeared a few times. The rearrangement uses TRBV7-9 and TRBJ1-6; D ambiguous. V was pared by 1 base and J by 6 bases, with 10 bases between. CDR1 SEHNR and CDR2 FQNEAQ come from the germline V gene (reference sequence). This CDR3 contains 15 residues. In DNA, the CDR3 is TGTGCCAGCAGCTTAGGGCCAGGAGCTAATTCACCCCTCCACTTT. Translation gives CASSLGPGANSPLHF. Drawing the rest from reference TRBV7-9 and TRBJ1-6, the complete variable domain is DTGVSQNPRHKITKRGQNVTFRCDPISEHNRLYWYRQTLGQGPEFLTYFQNEAQLEKSRLLSDRFSAERPKGSFSTLEIQRTEQGDSAMYLCASSLGPGANSPLHFGNGTRLTVT.

This clonotype has only a few counts. The V gene is TRBV30, the J gene TRBJ1-5, with 7 bases identical to TRBD1. J was trimmed by 3 bases and V by 2 bases; bases with no gene match: 4. The CDR3 has 14 amino acids. Germline V gene data show CDR1 as GTSNPN and CDR2 as SVGIG (reference sequence). CDR3 sequence: CAWSKGTVNQPQHF. CDR3 bases: TGTGCCTGGAGTAAGGGGACAGTCAATCAGCCCCAGCATTTT.

This clonotype was counted at least ten times. The V gene is TRBV2, the J gene TRBJ1-6, with D uncertain. This CDR3 region has 12 residues. With 4 bases removed from V and 7 bases from J, the gap between germline ends came to 5 bases. The germline V gene has CDR1 SNHLY and CDR2 FYNNEI. The CDR3 DNA reads TGTGCCAGCAGTGTTCAGAATTCACCCCTCCACTTT. Translating it yields CASSVQNSPLHF.

The sample holds a few counts of this clonotype. The CDR3 DNA follows: TGCGCCAGCAGCTTGGAAGGGACTAGCGGGATCACAGATACGCAGTATTTT. Its translation is CASSLEGTSGITDTQYF. This chain connects TRBV5-1 to TRBJ2-3; 13 nucleotides align to TRBD2. V gave up 0 bases and J gave up 2 bases; unmatched junction bases: 3. The CDR3 extends over 17 amino acids. Looked up from germline, CDR1 is SGHRS and CDR2 is YFSETQ. The full variable domain, in which reference TRBV5-1 and TRBJ2-3 provide the parts outside the CDR3, is KAGVTQTPRYLIKTRGQQVTLSCSPISGHRSVSWYQQTPGQGLQFLFEYFSETQRNKGNFPGRFSGRQFSNSRSEMNVSTLELGDSALYLCASSLEGTSGITDTQYFGPGTRLTVL.

This clonotype was counted only a few times. A read error may explain this, as a much larger clone is one base away. The gene calls are TRBV12-3 or TRBV12-4 and TRBJ1-2, with TRBD1 identical over 11 bases. Unmatched junction bases numbered 10, after V lost 11 bases and J lost 5 bases. The CDR3 extends over 14 amino acids. The CDR3 sequence is CAGKIGTGGYGYTF. In DNA form, the CDR3 reads TGTGCCGGCAAAATCGGGACAGGGGGATATGGCTACACCTTC.

This clonotype has ten or more counts. The gene calls are TRBV27 and TRBJ1-2; D remains ambiguous. The CDR3 length is 15 residues. V gave up 5 bases and J gave up 4 bases, with 17 bases separating them. Looked up from germline, CDR1 is MNHEY and CDR2 is SMNVEV (reference sequence). The CDR3 DNA follows: TGTGCCAGCAGTCCTTCCTTACGCGGGCTCTATGGCTACACCTTC. Its translation: CASSPSLRGLYGYTF.